This TCR beta chain was captured in a study of cytomegalovirus exposure and HLA in healthy donors. This clone was seen just once. The germline CDR1 and CDR2 sequences are SGHTA and FQGNSA. The V gene lost 1 base and the J gene lost 3 bases, with 10 bases spanning the gap. This CDR3 spans 15 amino acids. Vbeta (60) and Jbeta (13) primers were used in the PCR. Some clones are missing from TCRdb's copy, which holds only in-frame ones; the method was immunoSEQ multiplex PCR. In the table there are some 180,000 clones, 80% to 85% of which are singletons. The V call is TRBV7-2, the J call TRBJ1-5; D remains ambiguous. This receptor was taken from a woman aged 18-29 years in good health and CMV-seronegative. Sequenced material: PBMCs. Here the CDR3 reads CASSLGASTNQPQHF. The DNA of the CDR3 is TGTGCCAGCAGCTTAGGGGCGTCAACCAATCAGCCCCAGCATTTT.